One T cell receptor beta chain is described in this entry. Its antigen is unidentified. Germline assignment: CDR1 DFQATT and CDR2 SNEGSKA (reference sequence). V was clipped by 6 bases and J by 0 bases, with 9 bases between them. The length of the CDR3 is 13 residues. This sample stems from a study of human T cells and chemical hapten exposure. Overall study context: Upper back patch tests used 0.01% DPC, scored after 6 days.

Per the original data handling: Per sample, the median was roughly 96,000 TCRs, with values from roughly 23,000 to 700,000. TCRdb redid the calling of the RACE reads with MiXCR, one entry per CDR3 protein. TCRdb's processing, not the authors' own work, is the source of the V and J calls. The repertoire holds about 85,000 distinct CDR3 sequences, with about 8% as singletons. Whole-study results and caveats: DPC sensitization did not alter TCRs above 1 in 1000 frequency. PT1 expanded TCR counts correlated positively with patch test score.

Time point: pre-sensitization, week 0. Treatment specified: therapeutic diphenylcyclopropenone sensitization with weekly scalp DPC. The TCR originated in a man aged 35-49 years with alopecia areata. Some clones in this sample may be carry-over from other donors' samples. V gene TRBV20-1 combines with J gene TRBJ2-4; D gene uncertain. Sequencing was performed on whole blood, taken in connection with sensitization to the hapten diphenylcyclopropenone (DPC). The CDR3 sequence is CSAQVGAKNIQYF. Here the CDR3 DNA reads TGCAGTGCACAAGTTGGAGCCAAAAACATTCAGTACTTC.